This T cell receptor (beta chain) stems from a study of shared clonotypes between healthy human individuals. Notes on the study in general: Represented diversity, genetic and exposure-history alike, was limited by few donors. Non-shared clonotypes had lower generation probabilities than those shared by all four donors. Naive CD4 clonotypes overlapped across several donors at roughly 5%.

Regarding this clone: Its antigen is unknown.

Only in-frame clones appear in the TCRdb table, and some are missing; sequencing was by immunoSEQ multiplex PCR. Of millions of clones in the sample, over 85% are singletons; the top ten hold about 0.13%. The CDR3 covers 15 residues. V dropped 0 bases and J dropped 3 bases, with 10 bases sitting between them. Germline-derived CDR1 and CDR2 are SGDLS and YYNGEE. The TCR originated in a man aged 18 to 35 in good health. This sequence joins TRBV9 and TRBJ2-1; tentative D call: TRBD2 (5 bases). Material for sequencing was naive CD4+ T cells sorted from blood. Subset indicated: CD45RA+ positively selected. The CDR3 DNA reads TGTGCCAGCAGCGTAGGTGTAGGGAGCTACAATGAGCAGTTCTTC. Translating gives CASSVGVGSYNEQFF.